The source of this T cell receptor (beta chain) is a study of CD8 T cells in ankylosing spondylitis. Regarding the study as a whole: Ankylosing spondylitis blood appeared to carry a characteristic TCR beta motif of several highly homologous variants. Significantly higher representation of disease-linked clones was reported for matched ankylosing spondylitis synovial fluid.

This clonotype has a count of ten or more. Its target is not known. Germline CDR1 reads SEHNR; CDR2 reads FQNEAQ (reference sequence). Trimming took 0 bases from V and 4 from J, leaving 7 bases between them. The CDR3 is 14 amino acids. TCR beta libraries were made by quantitative 5'-RACE with molecular barcodes. TCRdb re-called the 5' RACE reads with MiXCR, one entry per CDR3 protein. The table lists a few hundred thousand distinct CDR3 sequences, approximately 12% of them singletons. The origin of this receptor is a male donor with ankylosing spondylitis or in good health (not recorded which). V is TRBV7-9 and J is TRBJ1-5; no clear D. The sample comprised blood, either unsorted or a sorted T cell fraction (not recorded which). DNA for the CDR3: TGTGCCAGCAGCTTAGCCGGGTTTAATCAGCCCCAGCATTTT. Its protein is CASSLAGFNQPQHF.